These 15 T cell receptor beta chains originate from one sample sequenced in a study of blood T cell dynamics during melanoma immunotherapy. Sequenced by immunoSEQ multiplex PCR; TCRdb stores in-frame clones only, minus some. The table shows around 10,000 clones, with about 83% occurring only once. Sample time point: pre-treatment baseline. Here the sequenced sample was blood, taken from a patient treated with checkpoint blockade. These receptors were obtained from a human donor with melanoma.

This chain connects TRBV19 to TRBJ2-2, with D hard to call. Germline values: CDR1 LNHDA, CDR2 SQIVND (reference sequence). The CDR3 runs 13 residues. The V end lost 3 bases, the J end lost 7 bases, and 9 bases lay between the germline ends. The CDR3 protein is CASSMQSLGELFF. The DNA for the CDR3 is TGTGCCAGTAGTATGCAGTCTCTCGGGGAGCTGTTTTTT.

The CDR3 nucleotides read TGTGCCAGCAGCTTTGGGGGGGCGTCTTCAGAGACCCAGTACTTC. Encoded protein: CASSFGGASSETQYF. This chain uses TRBV11-3 with TRBJ2-5, with a weak D call TRBD2 (7 bases). The germline V gene encodes CDR1 SGHNT and CDR2 YENEEA. The V and J ends lost 3 bases and 4 bases respectively, with 15 bases between them. This CDR3 has 15 amino acids.

The chain joins TRBV5-8 to TRBJ1-5; D gene ambiguous. Trimming pared 0 bases from V and 0 bases from J, leaving 13 bases between. The CDR3 spans 17 residues. Looked up from germline, CDR1 is SGHTS and CDR2 is YDEGEE. In nucleotides, the CDR3 is TGTGCCAGCAGCTTGGAACGGGGAGGGCGTAGCAATCAGCCCCAGCATTTT. Residues: CASSLERGGRSNQPQHF.

This clone was seen a single time. The J gene is TRBJ2-3, the V gene TRBV7-9; 11 bases agree with TRBD1. Unmatched junction bases numbered 4, after V lost 3 bases and J lost 5 bases. CDR1 is SEHNR and CDR2 is FQNEAQ in the germline V gene (reference sequence). The CDR3 has 15 amino acids. The CDR3 nucleotides are TGTGCCAGCAGCTTTGGGACAGGGGGAAAAGATACGCAGTATTTT. This translates into CASSFGTGGKDTQYF.

V and J are TRBV5-1 and TRBJ2-3; D possibly corresponds to TRBD2 (7 bases). CDR1 is SGHRS, CDR2 YFSETQ, per germline. The CDR3 runs 14 residues. Deletions cut 4 bases from V and 3 bases from J, with 12 bases between. The chain's CDR3 is CASSLEGGTDTQYF. The CDR3 nucleotides are TGCGCCAGCAGCCTTGAGGGGGGGACAGATACGCAGTATTTT.

This clone occurred once. This rearrangement joins TRBV6-1 to TRBJ2-3, with TRBD1 as a possible D gene (6 bases). Germline CDR1 is MNHNS and CDR2 is SASEGT. The CDR3 has 14 residues. V was pared by 8 bases and J by 2 bases, with 14 bases between. In DNA form, the CDR3 reads TGTGCCAGCTTGGACAGTTGGTCCACAGATACGCAGTATTTT. This codes for CASLDSWSTDTQYF.

V usage is TRBV4-3 and J usage is TRBJ2-7; 9 positions match TRBD2. Germline CDR1 and CDR2: LGHNA and YSLEER. The CDR3 totals 17 residues. V lost 0 bases and J lost 5; bases outside the gene matches: 11. The CDR3, as DNA: TGCGCCAGCAGCCAAGATCTGGGCGCGGGGGGGACCCACGAGCAGTACTTC. Its protein is CASSQDLGAGGTHEQYF.

The chain carries TRBV7-2 and TRBJ2-5, with 10 nucleotides matching TRBD2. Trimming at V came to 4 bases and at J to 3 bases, leaving 8 bases not matched to a gene. This CDR3 has 16 amino acids. Germline-derived CDR1 and CDR2 are SGHTA and FQGNSA. The CDR3 protein is CASSYLSGGAEETQYF. In DNA, the CDR3 is TGTGCCAGCAGCTACCTGAGCGGGGGGGCCGAAGAGACCCAGTACTTC.

The rearrangement links TRBV10-3 to TRBJ2-7; possibly TRBD2 for D (6 bases). Germline V gene sequence: CDR1 ENHRY, CDR2 SYGVKD. The CDR3 extends over 14 amino acids. V was clipped by 8 bases and J by 2 bases, with 16 bases between them. The CDR3 DNA follows: TGTGCCATCGGACCTAGCGCCACGACCTACGAGCAGTACTTC. Protein sequence: CAIGPSATTYEQYF.

This clone came up once. The chain employs TRBV11-2 and TRBJ1-1; maybe TRBD1 (5 bases). Germline values: CDR1 SGHAT, CDR2 FQNNGV. Trimming pared 4 bases from V and 8 bases from J, leaving 14 bases between. There are 13 residues in the CDR3. The CDR3 DNA sequence: TGTGCCAGCAGCTCATGGGGGGAGGGGGAAGCTTTCTTT. It specifies CASSSWGEGEAFF.

This chain uses TRBV19 with TRBJ2-7; unclear D gene. V dropped 9 bases and J dropped 2 bases, with 11 bases sitting between them. The CDR3 totals 12 residues. CDR1 LNHDA and CDR2 SQIVND come from the germline V gene (reference sequence). In DNA form, the CDR3 reads TGTGCCAGCGGGCCCTCTCCCTACGAGCAGTACTTC. It encodes CASGPSPYEQYF.

The rearrangement links TRBV7-8 to TRBJ2-7; D gene ambiguous. The length of the CDR3 is 14 residues. The V and J ends lost 2 bases and 2 bases respectively, with 10 bases between them. In germline, CDR1 is SGHVS, CDR2 FQNEAQ. For the CDR3, the DNA is TGTGCCAGCAGCTTACAAGACGGCCCCTACGAGCAGTACTTC. It yields the protein CASSLQDGPYEQYF.

The chain has TRBV7-2 and TRBJ2-3; D remains unclear. Per the germline V gene, CDR1 is SGHTA and CDR2 is FQGNSA. This CDR3 region has 14 residues. V dropped 1 base and J dropped 2 bases, with 7 bases sitting between them. The DNA of the CDR3 is TGTGCCAGCAGCTTAGAAGGCTACACAGATACGCAGTATTTT. It translates to CASSLEGYTDTQYF. The entire variable domain, with the rest obtained from reference TRBV7-2 and TRBJ2-3, is as follows: GAGVSQSPSNKVTEKGKDVELRCDPISGHTALYWYRQSLGQGLEFLIYFQGNSAPDKSGLPSDRFSAERTGGSVSTLTIQRTQQEDSAVYLCASSLEGYTDTQYFGPGTRLTVL.

V gene TRBV21-1 combines with J gene TRBJ2-1; the tabulated D call, TRBD1, remains unverified against the DNA. TRBV21-1 is deemed a pseudogene. This CDR3 region has 15 residues. CDR3 residues: CASSKKGAGIPEQFF. DNA for the CDR3: TGTGCCAGCAGCAAAAAGGGGGCCGGTATTCCTGAGCAGTTCTTC.

The chain joins TRBV19 to TRBJ1-1; the D gene is possibly TRBD1 (6 bases). Germline V gene data show CDR1 as LNHDA and CDR2 as SQIVND (reference sequence). V gave up 6 bases and J gave up 7 bases, with 15 bases separating them. The CDR3 length is 13 residues. The CDR3 spells CASRLNRVNEAFF. CDR3 DNA: TGTGCCAGTAGACTGAACAGGGTTAATGAAGCTTTCTTT.